This TCR beta chain appears in the sequencing data of a study of blood T cell repertoires in COVID-19. Study-wide context: There were acute and convalescent COVID-19 samples, and they came from the United States, Italy and Spain. T cells, B-cell-depleted T cells, or PBMCs provided the cDNA or gDNA that served as material.

As handled by the study authors: Estimates of nucleated cell counts were drawn from the amplification of reference gene primers. The protocol was immunoSEQ multiplex PCR, while the TCRdb copy is restricted to in-frame clones and leaves out a portion. Clone size and the V and J calls come from that table; the DNA yielded D and trimming. The table has more than 65,000 clones, roughly 84% seen once. CDR3 length: 15 amino acids. Germline CDR1 SGHTA, CDR2 FQGNSA. Trimming removed 1 base from V and 8 bases from J, with 17 bases in between. What was sequenced was peripheral blood. This chain links TRBV7-2 with TRBJ1-2, with unresolved D. The TCR sequence derives from a middle-aged man with active COVID-19. DNA of the CDR3: TGTGCCAGCAGCTTAGTTCAGGATCCCCGAGGGGGCTACACCTTC. This sequence encodes CASSLVQDPRGGYTF.